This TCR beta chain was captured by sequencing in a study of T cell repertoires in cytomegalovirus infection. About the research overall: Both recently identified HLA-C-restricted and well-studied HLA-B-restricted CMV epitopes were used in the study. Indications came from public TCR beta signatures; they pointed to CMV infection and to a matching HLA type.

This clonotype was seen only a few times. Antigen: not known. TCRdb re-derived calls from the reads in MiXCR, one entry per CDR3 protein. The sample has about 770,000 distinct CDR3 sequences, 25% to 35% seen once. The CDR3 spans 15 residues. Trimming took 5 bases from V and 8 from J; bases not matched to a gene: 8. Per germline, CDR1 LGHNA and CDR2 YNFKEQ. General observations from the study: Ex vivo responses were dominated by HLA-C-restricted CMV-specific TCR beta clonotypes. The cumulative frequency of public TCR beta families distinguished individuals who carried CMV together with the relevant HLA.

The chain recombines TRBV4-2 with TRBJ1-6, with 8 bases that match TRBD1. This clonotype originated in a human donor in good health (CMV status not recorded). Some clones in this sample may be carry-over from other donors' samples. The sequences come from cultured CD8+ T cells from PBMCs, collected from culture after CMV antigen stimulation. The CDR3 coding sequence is TGTGCCAGCAGCGTACCTGACAGGGGTTATTCACCCCTCCACTTT. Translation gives CASSVPDRGYSPLHF.